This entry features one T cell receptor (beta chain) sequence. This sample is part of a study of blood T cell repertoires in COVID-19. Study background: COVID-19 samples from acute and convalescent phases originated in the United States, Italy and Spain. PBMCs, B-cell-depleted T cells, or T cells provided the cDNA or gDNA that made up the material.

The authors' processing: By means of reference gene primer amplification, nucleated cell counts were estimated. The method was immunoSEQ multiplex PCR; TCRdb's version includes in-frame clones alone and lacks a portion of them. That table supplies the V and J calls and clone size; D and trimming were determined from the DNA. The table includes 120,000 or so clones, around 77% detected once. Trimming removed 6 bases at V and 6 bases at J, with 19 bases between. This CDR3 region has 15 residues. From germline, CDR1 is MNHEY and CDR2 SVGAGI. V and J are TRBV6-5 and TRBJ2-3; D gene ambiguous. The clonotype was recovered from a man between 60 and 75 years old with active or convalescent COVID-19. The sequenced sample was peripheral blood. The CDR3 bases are TGTGCCAGCAGCCTGAGTCGAGTCGCCGGGGATACGCAGTATTTT. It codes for CASSLSRVAGDTQYF.